This T cell receptor beta chain originates from a study of CD8+ T cells in alopecia areata. Study summary: The study gave tofacitinib for 6 to 18 months, then 6 months off drug.

This clone has more than one count but fewer than ten. Sequencing relied on a cDNA template that was reverse transcribed from extracted RNA. Assay: immunoSEQ multiplex PCR; the TCRdb copy retains only in-frame clones and omits some. The table has some 200,000 clones, 59% seen once. The length of the CDR3 is 15 residues. CDR1 SGHAT and CDR2 FQNNGV come from the germline V gene. Trimming removed 6 bases from V and 1 base from J; junction bases left unmatched: 8. Sequencing was performed on CD4+ T cells sorted from blood, taken at week 0. The V and J genes are TRBV11-2 and TRBJ1-1; 7 bases map to TRBD1. The clonotype was recovered from a human donor with alopecia areata. In DNA form, the CDR3 reads TGTGCCAGCAGGGGTTGGGACAGAGGGAACACTGAAGCTTTCTTT. Encoded protein: CASRGWDRGNTEAFF. The entire variable domain, with the rest obtained from reference TRBV11-2 and TRBJ1-1, is as follows: EAGVAQSPRYKIIEKRQSVAFWCNPISGHATLYWYQQILGQGPKLLIQFQNNGVVDDSQLPKDRFSAERLKGVDSTLKIQPAKLEDSAVYLCASRGWDRGNTEAFFGQGTRLTVV.